Following are 31 T cell receptor beta chains from one sample sequenced in a study of T cells after yellow fever vaccination. TCRdb itself ran the 5' RACE reads through MiXCR, one entry per CDR3 protein. Among about 220,000 distinct CDR3 sequences listed, 3% to 3.5% were seen once. Sample: CD4+ T cells sorted from PBMCs, taken 10 days after the yellow fever booster vaccination. The receptors originated from a man between 18 and 35 years old who received the YFV17D yellow fever vaccine.

This CDR3 is CASSGLAGGTDTQYF. CDR3 DNA: TGTGCCAGCAGTGGACTAGCGGGGGGCACAGATACGCAGTATTTT. The genes are TRBV2 and TRBJ2-3; 12 bases align to TRBD2. Germline loops: CDR1 SNHLY, CDR2 FYNNEI. This CDR3 has 15 amino acids. V was clipped by 4 bases and J by 1 base; unmatched bases: 0.

The V call is TRBV20-1, the J call TRBJ2-5; 11 nucleotides align to TRBD2. The CDR3 loop spans 15 amino acids. CDR1 is DFQATT, CDR2 SNEGSKA, per germline (reference sequence). V gave up 5 bases and J gave up 1 base; unmatched junction bases: 6. CDR3 sequence: CSAHVAGGPQETQYF. The CDR3 region has the DNA TGCAGTGCTCACGTAGCGGGGGGGCCCCAAGAGACCCAGTACTTC.

The rearrangement joins TRBV10-1 to TRBJ2-5, with 13 bases identical to TRBD2. Trimming took 3 bases from V and 4 from J; bases not matched to a gene: 5. CDR3 length equals 16 residues. Germline V gives CDR1 WNHNN, CDR2 SYGVQD (reference sequence). The CDR3 protein is CASSDQLAGGIETQYF. DNA for the CDR3: TGCGCCAGCAGTGACCAACTAGCGGGGGGGATAGAGACCCAGTACTTC.

This clonotype was seen many times. The J gene is TRBJ2-7, the V gene TRBV10-3; D possibly corresponds to TRBD1 (6 bases). The germline V gene encodes CDR1 ENHRY and CDR2 SYGVKD. The CDR3 is 14 residues long. Trimming removed 4 bases from V and 0 bases from J, with 10 bases in between. CDR3 loop: CAISAGALSYEQYF. As DNA, the CDR3 is TGTGCCATCAGTGCAGGGGCCCTCTCCTACGAGCAGTACTTC.

This clonotype was counted only a few times. The chain is built from TRBV4-1 and TRBJ2-1, with 8 positions matching TRBD2. Germline V CDR1 and CDR2: MGHRA, YSYEKL. The J segment lost 9 bases and the V segment lost 6 bases, leaving 10 bases of the junction unmatched. This CDR3 is built from 14 residues. CDR3 DNA: TGCGCCAGCAGGACCGGGACTAGGAGTCCTGAGCAGTTCTTC. Translated: CASRTGTRSPEQFF.

This clonotype was counted only a few times. This sequence joins TRBV10-3 and TRBJ2-3; weak D call: TRBD1 (6 bases). The CDR3 sequence is 13 residues long. Germline CDR1 reads ENHRY; CDR2 reads SYGVKD. Between the trimmed V and J ends, which lost 6 bases and 0 bases, there was a span of 7 bases. The CDR3 loop reads CAIRQGSTDTQYF. In DNA form, the CDR3 reads TGTGCCATCAGACAGGGAAGCACAGATACGCAGTATTTT.

There are many counts of this clonotype. V usage is TRBV5-6 and J usage is TRBJ2-7, with D hard to call. CDR3 size: 11 residues. The germline V gene has CDR1 SGHDT and CDR2 YYEEEE. V gave up 1 base and J gave up 5 bases, with 4 bases separating them. CDR3 region: CASSLRDEQYF. The CDR3 DNA follows: TGTGCCAGCAGCTTGCGGGACGAGCAGTACTTC.

This clonotype was detected only a few times. CDR3 sequence: CAWKIGNTIYF. In DNA form, the CDR3 reads TGTGCCTGGAAGATTGGAAACACCATATATTTT. The rearrangement links TRBV30 to TRBJ1-3; D gene ambiguous. The CDR3 extends over 11 amino acids. Trimming took off 4 bases at V and 3 bases at J, with 4 bases between the two ends. Germline CDR1 and CDR2: GTSNPN and SVGIG (reference sequence). Using reference TRBV30 and TRBJ1-3 for the parts outside the CDR3, the full variable domain is SQTIHQWPATLVQPVGSPLSLECTVEGTSNPNLYWYRQAAGRGLQLLFYSVGIGQISSEVPQNLSASRPQDRQFILSSKKLLLSDSGFYLCAWKIGNTIYFGEGSWLTVV.

This clonotype was found many times. The J gene is TRBJ2-3, the V gene TRBV5-6; the D gene is possibly TRBD1 (5 bases). CDR3 length equals 14 residues. V lost 7 bases to trimming and J lost 1 base, with 13 bases between them. CDR1 SGHDT and CDR2 YYEEEE come from the germline V gene. DNA for the CDR3: TGTGCCAGCGGCCCCAGGGCCCGCACAGATACGCAGTATTTT. Translating it yields CASGPRARTDTQYF.

The chain is built from TRBV6-6 and TRBJ1-6; 9 nucleotides agree with TRBD1. CDR1 is MNHNY, CDR2 SVGAGI, per germline (reference sequence). The length of the CDR3 is 20 residues. After removal of 6 bases from V and 0 bases from J, the junction contained 15 bases not matched to a gene. The CDR3 DNA reads as TGTGCCAGCAGCCTTTCCGGGACAGGGAGGGGGAGCTCCTATAATTCACCCCTCCACTTT. Translated, it gives CASSLSGTGRGSSYNSPLHF.

The chain joins TRBV18 to TRBJ1-1; unclear D gene. CDR1 and CDR2 (germline): KGHSH, LQKENI. There are 15 residues in the CDR3. Trimming shortened V by 6 bases and J by 3 bases, and 17 bases separated the two germline ends. CDR3 region: CASSRSPLRDTEAFF. Here the CDR3 DNA reads TGTGCCAGCTCTCGGTCCCCCTTGAGGGACACTGAAGCTTTCTTT.

The chain employs TRBV5-4 and TRBJ2-1; 9 bases fit TRBD1. The ends lost 3 bases at V and 0 bases at J; junction bases unmatched: 4. The CDR3 is 16 residues long. Per germline, CDR1 SGHNT and CDR2 YYREEE (reference sequence). The CDR3 here is CASSYRGLSSYNEQFF. Here the CDR3 DNA reads TGTGCCAGCAGCTACAGGGGGCTGAGCTCCTACAATGAGCAGTTCTTC. The whole variable domain, filled in from reference TRBV5-4 and TRBJ2-1, reads ETGVTQSPTHLIKTRGQQVTLRCSSQSGHNTVSWYQQALGQGPQFIFQYYREEENGRGNFPPRFSGLQFPNYSSELNVNALELDDSALYLCASSYRGLSSYNEQFFGPGTRLTVL.

In its sample, this clonotype was seen many times. The chain employs TRBV5-1 and TRBJ1-2; no definite D call. The CDR3 is 14 amino acids. The V gene lost 4 bases and the J gene lost 5 bases, with 15 bases spanning the gap. The V gene's germline CDR1 is SGHRS and CDR2 YFSETQ. This chain's CDR3 is CASSTDRSGYGYTF. The CDR3 DNA sequence: TGCGCCAGCAGCACGGACCGTTCGGGGTATGGCTACACCTTC.

The chain uses TRBV2 and TRBJ2-1; tentatively, D is TRBD2 (6 bases). Trimming stripped 1 base from V and 0 bases from J, with 13 bases between. CDR3 length: 17 amino acids. Germline CDR1 is SNHLY and CDR2 is FYNNEI. CDR3 coding DNA: TGTGCCAGCAGTGAAGGTAGACGGGAGAGCTCCTACAATGAGCAGTTCTTC. Translating gives CASSEGRRESSYNEQFF.

This sequence joins TRBV6-5 and TRBJ1-2; a weak D match, TRBD1 (6 bases). Germline CDR1 is MNHEY and CDR2 is SVGAGI. With 6 bases removed from V and 8 bases from J, the gap between germline ends came to 13 bases. CDR3 length: 12 amino acids. The CDR3 sequence is CASSPGARGYTF. The CDR3 coding sequence is TGTGCCAGCAGCCCAGGGGCAAGGGGCTACACCTTC.

There are many counts of this clonotype. V gene TRBV5-1 combines with J gene TRBJ1-1; 11 bases fit TRBD1. V was clipped by 0 bases and J by 4 bases; unmatched bases: 2. Germline CDR1 SGHRS, CDR2 YFSETQ. The CDR3 length is 15 residues. For the CDR3, the DNA is TGCGCCAGCAGCTTGGGAGGGACAGGGGGCACTGAAGCTTTCTTT. Translated: CASSLGGTGGTEAFF.

This clonotype was counted only a few times. The rearrangement links TRBV5-1 to TRBJ1-1; D is possibly TRBD1 (5 bases). The CDR3 totals 14 residues. In germline, CDR1 is SGHRS, CDR2 YFSETQ. V lost 0 bases and J lost 13, with 19 bases in between. This CDR3 reads CASSLDAGPPWVFF. Here the CDR3 DNA reads TGCGCCAGCAGCTTGGACGCGGGACCCCCCTGGGTTTTCTTT.

This clonotype showed up just a few times. V gene TRBV5-1 combines with J gene TRBJ1-6; unclear D gene. The CDR3 sequence is 16 residues long. With 0 bases removed from V and 8 bases from J, the gap between germline ends came to 15 bases. Germline values: CDR1 SGHRS, CDR2 YFSETQ. CDR3 coding DNA: TGCGCCAGCAGCTTGGGCGACGGGATCGGTGATTCACCCCTCCACTTT. Translated: CASSLGDGIGDSPLHF.

The table lists this clonotype with a few counts. The rearrangement uses TRBV5-1 and TRBJ2-3; D unresolved. V was cut by 3 bases and J by 1 base, with 9 bases left in between. The CDR3 length is 14 residues. Looked up from germline, CDR1 is SGHRS and CDR2 is YFSETQ. CDR3 region: CASSSTMGTDTQYF. The DNA of the CDR3 is TGCGCCAGCAGCTCCACTATGGGCACAGATACGCAGTATTTT.

The chain has TRBV7-3 and TRBJ2-1; TRBD1 might be the D (5 bases). The ends were cut back, 2 bases at V and 4 bases at J, with 12 bases in the middle. Germline V gene lookup returns CDR1 SGHTA and CDR2 FQGTGA. This CDR3 contains 15 residues. The CDR3 DNA follows: TGTGCCAGCAGCTTATACCAAACAGGTTACAATGAGCAGTTCTTC. It is translated as CASSLYQTGYNEQFF.

This clonotype was detected many times. The chain is built from TRBV7-6 and TRBJ2-1; D is unresolved. Trimming took off 2 bases at V and 5 bases at J, with 10 bases between the two ends. The CDR3 loop spans 14 amino acids. CDR1 is SGHVS, CDR2 FNYEAQ, per germline. CDR3 protein: CASSLSLAHNEQFF. The CDR3 bases are TGTGCCAGCAGCTTATCTCTTGCGCACAATGAGCAGTTCTTC.

A few counts support this clonotype. The chain couples TRBV15 to TRBJ2-3; 7 bases line up with TRBD2. V lost 4 bases, J lost 6 bases, and 16 bases stayed unmatched. The germline V gene has CDR1 LNHNV and CDR2 YYDKDF (reference sequence). This CDR3 has 17 amino acids. In DNA, the CDR3 is TGTGCCACCAGCAAAGGACTAGAGGGGCCCCGAGGGGATACGCAGTATTTT. This gives the protein CATSKGLEGPRGDTQYF.

This clonotype showed up many times. The V and J genes are TRBV2 and TRBJ2-7, with D hard to call. This CDR3 is 11 amino acids long. The V end was cut by 8 bases, the J end by 1 base, with 6 bases between. The V gene's germline CDR1 is SNHLY and CDR2 FYNNEI. DNA for the CDR3: TGTGCCAGCCGCAGGTCCTACGAGCAGTACTTC. Amino acid sequence: CASRRSYEQYF.

This clonotype was found a few times. V is TRBV2 and J is TRBJ1-5; D ambiguous. This CDR3 comprises 14 residues. Germline V lookup: CDR1 SNHLY, CDR2 FYNNEI. Trimming removed 3 bases at V and 5 bases at J, with 11 bases between. CDR3 protein: CASSEAISDQPQHF. The CDR3 DNA reads TGTGCCAGCAGTGAGGCGATTTCGGATCAGCCCCAGCATTTT.

This clonotype was found many times. The chain uses TRBV4-1 and TRBJ2-1; TRBD1 aligns across 8 bases. CDR3 length equals 14 residues. Germline CDR1 reads MGHRA; CDR2 reads YSYEKL. Losses at the gene ends were 3 bases for V and 9 bases for J; bases not matched to a gene: 7. The CDR3: CASSHPGQVREQFF. DNA of the CDR3: TGCGCCAGCAGCCACCCGGGACAGGTTCGTGAGCAGTTCTTC.

This clonotype was found many times. The chain uses TRBV6-5 and TRBJ2-7; possible D gene TRBD1, 6 bases. V was shortened by 2 bases and J by 2 bases, with 10 bases between the two germline ends. The CDR3 runs 14 residues. Germline CDR1 and CDR2: MNHEY and SVGAGI. Written as DNA, the CDR3 is TGTGCCAGCAGTTACAAGGACAGCACCTACGAGCAGTACTTC. It translates to CASSYKDSTYEQYF.

This clonotype was observed at least ten times. The V gene is TRBV4-3, the J gene TRBJ2-7; a possible D gene is TRBD1 (7 bases). The CDR3 sequence is 15 residues long. V was cut by 4 bases and J by 0 bases, with 13 bases left in between. Germline values: CDR1 LGHNA, CDR2 YSLEER. The CDR3 sequence is CASSPGGSHSYEQYF. The CDR3 nucleotides are TGCGCCAGCAGCCCAGGGGGGTCGCACTCCTACGAGCAGTACTTC.

This clonotype was counted ten times or more. The CDR3, as DNA: TGTGCCAGCTCACCAATTCCGGACAGGGGGAACACCGGGGAGCTGTTTTTT. Translation: CASSPIPDRGNTGELFF. The rearrangement links TRBV18 to TRBJ2-2; 9 bases line up with TRBD1. Germline V gives CDR1 KGHSH, CDR2 LQKENI. V was pared by 2 bases and J by 1 base, with 5 bases of the junction left unmatched. There are 17 residues in the CDR3.

The chain has TRBV20-1 and TRBJ1-3; D not certain. Germline lookup yields CDR1 DFQATT and CDR2 SNEGSKA (reference sequence). CDR3 length: 14 amino acids. The V end was cut by 3 bases, the J end by 7 bases, with 16 bases between. CDR3 coding DNA: TGCAGTGCTAGTAATCGAGGGCTGAGGAACACCATATATTTT. The encoded protein is CSASNRGLRNTIYF.

A few counts support this clonotype. The CDR3 DNA reads TGTGCCATCAATCTGGACAGCGCTAACTATGGCTACACCTTC. It translates to CAINLDSANYGYTF. This chain connects TRBV10-3 to TRBJ1-2; D may be TRBD1 (6 bases). Trimming took 7 bases from V and 0 from J, leaving 12 bases between them. Germline CDR1 and CDR2: ENHRY and SYGVKD. The CDR3 length is 14 residues.

This clonotype was counted at least ten times. The chain combines TRBV7-9 with TRBJ2-1; D is possibly TRBD2 (6 bases). Per the germline V gene, CDR1 is SEHNR and CDR2 is FQNEAQ (reference sequence). The length of the CDR3 is 14 residues. Trimming shortened V by 3 bases and J by 3 bases, and 9 bases separated the two germline ends. As DNA, the CDR3 is TGTGCCAGCAGCTTTTGGGAGGACTACAATGAGCAGTTCTTC. It yields the protein CASSFWEDYNEQFF.